This TCR beta chain was sequenced for a study of PD-L1 blockade in urothelial cancer. Study-level information: Prior chemotherapy in patients spanned 0 to 3 regimens.

Repertoires were generated with immunoSEQ multiplex PCR, while TCRdb's copy carries only in-frame clones and drops some. The table records 25,000 to 35,000 clones, about four fifths of them present only once. This clone was counted once. Time point specified: peripheral blood 6 weeks after treatment start. Unmatched junction bases numbered 12, after V lost 4 bases and J lost 6 bases. Germline loops: CDR1 SGHKS, CDR2 YYEKEE (reference sequence). CDR3 length: 15 amino acids. Source: PBMCs, taken around atezolizumab (anti-PD-L1) treatment. The receptor comes from a man aged 65-85 years with urothelial cancer. The rearrangement joins TRBV5-5 to TRBJ2-7; 8 nucleotides line up with TRBD2. The CDR3 is CASSPRGGAGAEQYF. The CDR3 bases are TGTGCCAGCAGCCCTAGGGGGGGAGCGGGGGCCGAGCAGTACTTC.